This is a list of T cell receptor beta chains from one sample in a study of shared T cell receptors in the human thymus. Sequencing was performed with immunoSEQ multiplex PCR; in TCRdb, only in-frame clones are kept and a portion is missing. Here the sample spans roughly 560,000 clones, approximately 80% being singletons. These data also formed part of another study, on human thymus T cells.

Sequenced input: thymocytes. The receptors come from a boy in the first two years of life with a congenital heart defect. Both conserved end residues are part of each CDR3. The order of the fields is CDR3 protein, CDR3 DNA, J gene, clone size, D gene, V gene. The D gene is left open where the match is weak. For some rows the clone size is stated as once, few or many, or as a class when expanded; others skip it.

cdr3_aa: CASSLSLGESIQETQYF
cdr3_nt: TGTGCCAGCAGTTTATCACTTGGGGAGAGCATCCAAGAGACCCAGTACTTC
j_call: TRBJ2-5
clone_size: .
d_call: .
v_call: TRBV28

cdr3_aa: CASSLNREVAEAFF
cdr3_nt: TGTGCCAGCAGTCTCAACCGGGAGGTTGCTGAAGCTTTCTTT
j_call: TRBJ1-1
clone_size: .
d_call: .
v_call: TRBV6-5

cdr3_aa: CASSQRQGDNYGYTF
cdr3_nt: TGTGCCAGCAGCCAAAGGCAGGGGGATAACTATGGCTACACCTTC
j_call: TRBJ1-2
clone_size: .
d_call: TRBD1
v_call: TRBV14

cdr3_aa: CATSRALGLAGGEQETQYF
cdr3_nt: TGTGCCACCAGCAGGGCGCTCGGTCTAGCGGGAGGAGAACAAGAGACCCAGTACTTC
j_call: TRBJ2-5
clone_size: few
d_call: TRBD2
v_call: TRBV15

cdr3_aa: CASSSILEDRVHEQYF
cdr3_nt: TGTGCCAGCAGCTCCATCCTTGAGGACAGGGTCCACGAGCAGTACTTC
j_call: TRBJ2-7
clone_size: .
d_call: TRBD1
v_call: TRBV7-9

cdr3_aa: CASSLWYGSTDTQYF
cdr3_nt: TGTGCCAGCAGTTTGTGGTACGGTAGCACAGATACGCAGTATTTT
j_call: TRBJ2-3
clone_size: .
d_call: .
v_call: TRBV28

cdr3_aa: CASSLMVAGGPQTQYF
cdr3_nt: TGTGCCAGCAGCTTAATGGTGGCGGGAGGGCCTCAGACCCAGTACTTC
j_call: TRBJ2-5
clone_size: .
d_call: TRBD2
v_call: TRBV7-3

cdr3_aa: CATSGGAGANVLTF
cdr3_nt: TGTGCCACCAGCGGCGGGGCTGGGGCCAACGTCCTGACTTTC
j_call: TRBJ2-6
clone_size: .
d_call: .
v_call: TRBV15

cdr3_aa: CASSFRTSGSRFYNEQFF
cdr3_nt: TGTGCCAGCAGCTTCAGGACTAGCGGGAGTAGGTTCTACAATGAGCAGTTCTTC
j_call: TRBJ2-1
clone_size: once
d_call: TRBD2
v_call: TRBV13

cdr3_aa: CASRFGTSGSSYEQYF
cdr3_nt: TGTGCCAGCAGGTTCGGGACTAGCGGGAGCTCCTACGAGCAGTACTTC
j_call: TRBJ2-7
clone_size: .
d_call: TRBD2
v_call: TRBV28

cdr3_aa: CASSLALGQGASYEQYF
cdr3_nt: TGTGCCAGCAGCTTAGCGTTGGGACAGGGGGCCTCCTACGAGCAGTACTTC
j_call: TRBJ2-7
clone_size: .
d_call: TRBD1
v_call: TRBV7-9

cdr3_aa: CASSLPAGELFF
cdr3_nt: TGTGCCAGCAGCTTACCAGCCGGGGAGCTGTTTTTT
j_call: TRBJ2-2
clone_size: .
d_call: .
v_call: TRBV5-4

cdr3_aa: CASSQELFRTGDGYTF
cdr3_nt: TGCGCCAGCAGCCAAGAGCTTTTCAGGACAGGGGATGGCTACACCTTC
j_call: TRBJ1-2
clone_size: few
d_call: TRBD1
v_call: TRBV4-1

cdr3_aa: CASSKPGTSYEQYF
cdr3_nt: TGTGCCAGCAGCAAACCCGGGACTAGTTACGAGCAGTACTTC
j_call: TRBJ2-7
clone_size: .
d_call: .
v_call: TRBV21-1

cdr3_aa: CASSGGTSGSGPDTQYF
cdr3_nt: TGTGCCAGCAGCGGGGGGACTAGCGGGTCCGGGCCAGATACGCAGTATTTT
j_call: TRBJ2-3
clone_size: .
d_call: TRBD2
v_call: TRBV9

cdr3_aa: CASSWDYHSSTDTQYF
cdr3_nt: TGTGCCAGCAGCTGGGACTACCATTCTAGCACAGATACGCAGTATTTT
j_call: TRBJ2-3
clone_size: .
d_call: TRBD2
v_call: TRBV7-9

cdr3_aa: CASSQGIGANEKLFF
cdr3_nt: TGCGCCAGCAGCCAAGGGATCGGGGCTAATGAAAAACTGTTTTTT
j_call: TRBJ1-4
clone_size: .
d_call: .
v_call: TRBV4-3

cdr3_aa: CASSTSPGADPFF
cdr3_nt: TGCGCCAGCAGCACGTCCCCTGGGGCAGATCCTTTCTTT
j_call: TRBJ1-1
clone_size: .
d_call: .
v_call: TRBV5-1

cdr3_aa: CASSGGGEKLFF
cdr3_nt: TGCGCCAGCAGCGGTGGAGGGGAAAAACTGTTTTTT
j_call: TRBJ1-4
clone_size: .
d_call: .
v_call: TRBV10-2

cdr3_aa: CSVSLTNNIRNYRALSGGEETQYF
cdr3_nt: TGCAGCGTATCGTTAACCAACAACATTAGAAATTACCGAGCTCTTAGCGGGGGGGAAGAGACCCAGTACTTC
j_call: TRBJ2-5
clone_size: .
d_call: TRBD2
v_call: TRBV29-1

cdr3_aa: CASSLGREGGGYTF
cdr3_nt: TGTGCCAGCAGTCTGGGGAGGGAGGGGGGAGGCTACACCTTC
j_call: TRBJ1-2
clone_size: .
d_call: .
v_call: TRBV6-5

cdr3_aa: CATLKAPGDNYGYTF
cdr3_nt: TGTGCCACCCTCAAAGCCCCAGGGGATAACTATGGCTACACCTTC
j_call: TRBJ1-2
clone_size: .
d_call: .
v_call: TRBV15

cdr3_aa: CASSSSGRGNEQFF
cdr3_nt: TGTGCCAGCAGCAGTAGCGGGAGGGGAAATGAGCAGTTCTTC
j_call: TRBJ2-1
clone_size: .
d_call: TRBD2
v_call: TRBV5-6

cdr3_aa: CAWSQGRTEAFF
cdr3_nt: TGTGCCTGGAGTCAGGGCAGGACTGAAGCTTTCTTT
j_call: TRBJ1-1
clone_size: .
d_call: .
v_call: TRBV30

cdr3_aa: CASRRTANTGELFF
cdr3_nt: TGTGCCTCAAGGAGGACAGCGAACACCGGGGAGCTGTTTTTT
j_call: TRBJ2-2
clone_size: .
d_call: .
v_call: TRBV6-4

cdr3_aa: CASSRQGLGTEAFF
cdr3_nt: TGTGCCAGCAGCAGACAGGGACTAGGGACTGAAGCTTTCTTT
j_call: TRBJ1-1
clone_size: .
d_call: TRBD1
v_call: TRBV13

cdr3_aa: CASSAQQGPYEQYF
cdr3_nt: TGTGCCAGCAGTGCCCAACAGGGACCCTACGAGCAGTACTTC
j_call: TRBJ2-7
clone_size: few
d_call: .
v_call: TRBV6-1

cdr3_aa: CAWSVKGASRDSPLHF
cdr3_nt: TGTGCCTGGAGTGTAAAGGGGGCGAGTCGGGACTCACCCCTCCACTTT
j_call: TRBJ1-6
clone_size: .
d_call: TRBD1
v_call: TRBV30

cdr3_aa: CASSLAGIAGGYTF
cdr3_nt: TGTGCCAGCAGCTTAGCGGGTATCGCGGGAGGCTACACCTTC
j_call: TRBJ1-2
clone_size: .
d_call: .
v_call: TRBV7-9

cdr3_aa: CASSQGIGWRGLEQYF
cdr3_nt: TGTGCCAGCAGCCAAGGGATCGGCTGGAGGGGACTCGAGCAGTACTTC
j_call: TRBJ2-7
clone_size: .
d_call: .
v_call: TRBV14

cdr3_aa: CASSIRGLGNQPQHF
cdr3_nt: TGTGCCAGTAGTATCAGGGGGCTCGGCAATCAGCCCCAGCATTTT
j_call: TRBJ1-5
clone_size: .
d_call: TRBD1
v_call: TRBV19

cdr3_aa: CASSWGNLAGSSYEQYF
cdr3_nt: TGTGCCAGCAGCTGGGGGAATTTAGCGGGTTCCTCCTACGAGCAGTACTTC
j_call: TRBJ2-7
clone_size: few
d_call: TRBD2
v_call: TRBV7-2

cdr3_aa: CASSHLGSSTNEKLFF
cdr3_nt: TGTGCCAGCAGCCATCTGGGCTCCTCAACTAATGAAAAACTGTTTTTT
j_call: TRBJ1-4
clone_size: .
d_call: .
v_call: TRBV5-6

cdr3_aa: CASSDTRGATDTQYF
cdr3_nt: TGTGCCAGCAGCGACACTCGGGGGGCGACAGATACGCAGTATTTT
j_call: TRBJ2-3
clone_size: .
d_call: .
v_call: TRBV9

cdr3_aa: CASSSTQGETEAFF
cdr3_nt: TGTGCCAGCAGCTCAACACAGGGAGAAACTGAAGCTTTCTTT
j_call: TRBJ1-1
clone_size: .
d_call: .
v_call: TRBV7-9

cdr3_aa: CSAGTSGRTDTQYF
cdr3_nt: TGCAGCGCCGGGACTAGCGGGAGAACAGATACGCAGTATTTT
j_call: TRBJ2-3
clone_size: .
d_call: TRBD2
v_call: TRBV29-1

cdr3_aa: CASSLDRGTDTQYF
cdr3_nt: TGCGCCAGCAGCTTGGACAGGGGCACAGATACGCAGTATTTT
j_call: TRBJ2-3
clone_size: .
d_call: .
v_call: TRBV5-1

cdr3_aa: CASSLGRGYNEQFF
cdr3_nt: TGTGCCAGCAGCTTAGGGCGGGGCTACAATGAGCAGTTCTTC
j_call: TRBJ2-1
clone_size: .
d_call: .
v_call: TRBV11-2

cdr3_aa: CAGGLFNPYEQYF
cdr3_nt: TGTGCCGGGGGGTTGTTTAACCCCTACGAGCAGTACTTC
j_call: TRBJ2-7
clone_size: .
d_call: .
v_call: TRBV21-1

cdr3_aa: CASSNTGTSGYEQYF
cdr3_nt: TGTGCCAGCAGCAACACCGGGACTAGCGGCTACGAGCAGTACTTC
j_call: TRBJ2-7
clone_size: .
d_call: TRBD2
v_call: TRBV13

cdr3_aa: CASSVGVTGTAHNTEAFF
cdr3_nt: TGTGCCAGCAGCGTAGGTGTAACCGGGACAGCCCACAACACTGAAGCTTTCTTT
j_call: TRBJ1-1
clone_size: .
d_call: TRBD1
v_call: TRBV9

cdr3_aa: CASSEVLAGRDEQYF
cdr3_nt: TGTGCCAGCAGTGAAGTACTAGCGGGAAGGGACGAGCAGTACTTC
j_call: TRBJ2-7
clone_size: .
d_call: TRBD2
v_call: TRBV2

cdr3_aa: CASSRSGSAHNEQFF
cdr3_nt: TGTGCCAGCAGCCGAAGCGGGAGTGCCCACAATGAGCAGTTCTTC
j_call: TRBJ2-1
clone_size: .
d_call: TRBD2
v_call: TRBV11-1

cdr3_aa: CASSSPTGENTEAFF
cdr3_nt: TGTGCCAGCAGCTCGCCGACAGGGGAGAACACTGAAGCTTTCTTT
j_call: TRBJ1-1
clone_size: .
d_call: TRBD1
v_call: TRBV5-4

cdr3_aa: CASSRQGSYGYTF
cdr3_nt: TGTGCCAGCAGTCGACAGGGGTCCTATGGCTACACCTTC
j_call: TRBJ1-2
clone_size: .
d_call: TRBD1
v_call: TRBV6-6

cdr3_aa: CASSQDVHRRNSNQPQHF
cdr3_nt: TGCGCCAGCAGCCAAGATGTACACCGGAGGAATAGCAATCAGCCCCAGCATTTT
j_call: TRBJ1-5
clone_size: .
d_call: .
v_call: TRBV4-3

cdr3_aa: CASSSTPEDRGEMNTEAFF
cdr3_nt: TGTGCCAGCAGCTCCACCCCCGAGGACAGGGGAGAGATGAACACTGAAGCTTTCTTT
j_call: TRBJ1-1
clone_size: .
d_call: TRBD1
v_call: TRBV7-6

cdr3_aa: CASSPGGRETQYF
cdr3_nt: TGTGCCAGCAGCCCAGGGGGGCGAGAGACCCAGTACTTC
j_call: TRBJ2-5
clone_size: .
d_call: .
v_call: TRBV28

cdr3_aa: CASSANGTRGEGELFF
cdr3_nt: TGTGCCAGCAGTGCCAATGGGACTCGGGGCGAGGGGGAGCTGTTTTTT
j_call: TRBJ2-2
clone_size: .
d_call: .
v_call: TRBV2